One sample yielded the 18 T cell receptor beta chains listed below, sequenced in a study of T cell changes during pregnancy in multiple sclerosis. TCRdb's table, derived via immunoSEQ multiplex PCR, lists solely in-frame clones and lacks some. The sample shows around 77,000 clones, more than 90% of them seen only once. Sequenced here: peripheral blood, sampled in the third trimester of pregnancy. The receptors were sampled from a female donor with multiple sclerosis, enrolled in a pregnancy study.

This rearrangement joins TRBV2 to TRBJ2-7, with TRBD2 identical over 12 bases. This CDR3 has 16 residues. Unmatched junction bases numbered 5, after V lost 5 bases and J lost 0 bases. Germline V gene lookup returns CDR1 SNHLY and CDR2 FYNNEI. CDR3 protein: CASSQLAGGLSYEQYF. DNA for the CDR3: TGTGCCAGCAGTCAACTAGCGGGAGGCCTCTCCTACGAGCAGTACTTC. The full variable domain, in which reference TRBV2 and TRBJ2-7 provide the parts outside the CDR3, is EPEVTQTPSHQVTQMGQEVILRCVPISNHLYFYWYRQILGQKVEFLVSFYNNEISEKSEIFDDQFSVERPDGSNFTLKIRSTKLEDSAMYFCASSQLAGGLSYEQYFGPGTRLTVT.

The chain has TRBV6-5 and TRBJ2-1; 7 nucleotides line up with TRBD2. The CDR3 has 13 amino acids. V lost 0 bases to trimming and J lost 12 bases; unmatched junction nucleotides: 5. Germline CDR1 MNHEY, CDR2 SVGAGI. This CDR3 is CASSYSGLVGQFF. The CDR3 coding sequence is TGTGCCAGCAGTTACTCCGGACTAGTTGGGCAGTTCTTC.

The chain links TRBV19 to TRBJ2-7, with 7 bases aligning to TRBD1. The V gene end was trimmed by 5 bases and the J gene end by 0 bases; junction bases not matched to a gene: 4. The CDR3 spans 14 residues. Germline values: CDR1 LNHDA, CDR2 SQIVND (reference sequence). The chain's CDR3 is CASSSGQYSYEQYF. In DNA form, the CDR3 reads TGTGCCAGTAGTTCGGGACAGTACTCCTACGAGCAGTACTTC. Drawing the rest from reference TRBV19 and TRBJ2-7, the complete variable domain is DGGITQSPKYLFRKEGQNVTLSCEQNLNHDAMYWYRQDPGQGLRLIYYSQIVNDFQKGDIAEGYSVSREKKESFPLTVTSAQKNPTAFYLCASSSGQYSYEQYFGPGTRLTVT.

The CDR3 reads CASSAGQGISNQPQHF. The CDR3 region has the DNA TGTGCCAGCAGCGCCGGACAGGGTATAAGCAATCAGCCCCAGCATTTT. V gene TRBV7-6 combines with J gene TRBJ1-5; 8 bases match TRBD1. The CDR3 length is 16 residues. V lost 5 bases to trimming and J lost 1 base; unmatched junction nucleotides: 7. In germline, CDR1 is SGHVS, CDR2 FNYEAQ.

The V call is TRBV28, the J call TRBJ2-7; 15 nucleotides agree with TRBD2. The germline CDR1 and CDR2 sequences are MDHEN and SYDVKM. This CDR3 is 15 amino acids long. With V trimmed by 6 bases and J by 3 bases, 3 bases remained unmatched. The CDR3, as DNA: TGTGCCAGCAGAAGGACTAGCGGGAGGGTCTACGAGCAGTACTTC. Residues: CASRRTSGRVYEQYF.

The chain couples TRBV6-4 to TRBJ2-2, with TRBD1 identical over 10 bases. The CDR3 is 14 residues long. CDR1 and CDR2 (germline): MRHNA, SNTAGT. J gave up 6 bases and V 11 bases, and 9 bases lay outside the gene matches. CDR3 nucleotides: TGTGCCGGGCAAAGGGACAGGGGAGCCGGGGAGCTGTTTTTT. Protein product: CAGQRDRGAGELFF.

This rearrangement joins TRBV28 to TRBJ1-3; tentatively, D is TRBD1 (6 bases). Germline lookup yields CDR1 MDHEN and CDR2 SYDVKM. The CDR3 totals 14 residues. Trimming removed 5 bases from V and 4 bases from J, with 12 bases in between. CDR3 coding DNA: TGTGCCAGCAGTAATCAGGGGCTCGGAAACACCATATATTTT. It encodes CASSNQGLGNTIYF.

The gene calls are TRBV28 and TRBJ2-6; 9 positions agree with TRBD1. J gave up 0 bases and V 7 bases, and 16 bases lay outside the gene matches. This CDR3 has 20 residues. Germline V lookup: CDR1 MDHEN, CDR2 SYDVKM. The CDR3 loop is CASTLGGAGQGISGANVLTF. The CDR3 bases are TGTGCCAGCACATTGGGGGGGGCGGGACAGGGTATCTCTGGGGCCAACGTCCTGACTTTC.

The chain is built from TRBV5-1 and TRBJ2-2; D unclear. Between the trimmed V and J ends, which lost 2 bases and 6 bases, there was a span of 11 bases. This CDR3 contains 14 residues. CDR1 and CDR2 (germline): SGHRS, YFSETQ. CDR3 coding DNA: TGCGCCAGCAGCTTTTCGTCCCGCGCCGGGGAGCTGTTTTTT. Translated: CASSFSSRAGELFF.

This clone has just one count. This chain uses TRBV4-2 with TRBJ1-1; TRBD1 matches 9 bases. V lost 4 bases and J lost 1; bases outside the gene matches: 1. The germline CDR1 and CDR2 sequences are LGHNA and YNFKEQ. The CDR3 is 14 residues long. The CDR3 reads CASSPDRGNTEAFF. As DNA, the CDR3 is TGTGCCAGCAGCCCGGACAGGGGGAACACTGAAGCTTTCTTT.

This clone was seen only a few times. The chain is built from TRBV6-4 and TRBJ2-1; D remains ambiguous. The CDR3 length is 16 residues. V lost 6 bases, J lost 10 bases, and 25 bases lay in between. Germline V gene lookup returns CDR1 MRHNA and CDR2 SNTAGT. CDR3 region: CASSDRGPYEVREQFF. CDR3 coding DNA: TGTGCCAGCAGCGACCGAGGCCCGTACGAAGTTAGGGAGCAGTTCTTC.

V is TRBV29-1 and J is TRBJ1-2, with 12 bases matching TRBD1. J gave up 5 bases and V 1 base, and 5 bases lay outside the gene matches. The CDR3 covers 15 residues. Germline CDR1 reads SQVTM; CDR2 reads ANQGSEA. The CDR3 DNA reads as TGCAGCGTTGAAGCCCCGGGACAGGGGGCTTATGGCTACACCTTC. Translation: CSVEAPGQGAYGYTF. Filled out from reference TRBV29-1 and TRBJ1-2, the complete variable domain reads SAVISQKPSRDICQRGTSLTIQCQVDSQVTMMFWYRQQPGQSLTLIATANQGSEATYESGFVIDKFPISRPNLTFSTLTVSNMSPEDSSIYLCSVEAPGQGAYGYTFGSGTRLTVV.

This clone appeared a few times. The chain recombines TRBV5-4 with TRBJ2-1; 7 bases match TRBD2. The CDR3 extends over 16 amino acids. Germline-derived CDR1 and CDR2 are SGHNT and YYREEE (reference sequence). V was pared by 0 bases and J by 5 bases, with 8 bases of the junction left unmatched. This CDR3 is CASSLDSGRADNEQFF. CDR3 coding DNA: TGTGCCAGCAGCTTGGATTCGGGGAGGGCCGACAATGAGCAGTTCTTC. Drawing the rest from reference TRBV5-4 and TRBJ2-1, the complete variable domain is ETGVTQSPTHLIKTRGQQVTLRCSSQSGHNTVSWYQQALGQGPQFIFQYYREEENGRGNFPPRFSGLQFPNYSSELNVNALELDDSALYLCASSLDSGRADNEQFFGPGTRLTVL.

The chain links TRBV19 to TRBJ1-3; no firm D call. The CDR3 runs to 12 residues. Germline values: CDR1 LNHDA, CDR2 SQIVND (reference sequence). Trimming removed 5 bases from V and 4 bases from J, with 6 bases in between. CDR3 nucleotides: TGTGCCAGTAGTCCTTCGGGAAACACCATATATTTT. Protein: CASSPSGNTIYF.

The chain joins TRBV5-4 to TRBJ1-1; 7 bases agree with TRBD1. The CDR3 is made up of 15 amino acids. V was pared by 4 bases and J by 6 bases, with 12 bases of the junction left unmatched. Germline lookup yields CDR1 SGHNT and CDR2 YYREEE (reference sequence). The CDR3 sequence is CASSPKTGYNSEAFF. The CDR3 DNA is TGTGCCAGCAGCCCCAAGACAGGGTATAACTCTGAAGCTTTCTTT.

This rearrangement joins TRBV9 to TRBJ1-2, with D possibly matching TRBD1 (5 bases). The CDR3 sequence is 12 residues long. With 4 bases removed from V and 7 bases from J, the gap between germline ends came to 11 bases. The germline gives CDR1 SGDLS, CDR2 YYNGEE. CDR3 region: CASSSQGFGYTF. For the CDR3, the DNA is TGTGCCAGCAGCTCGCAGGGATTTGGCTACACCTTC.

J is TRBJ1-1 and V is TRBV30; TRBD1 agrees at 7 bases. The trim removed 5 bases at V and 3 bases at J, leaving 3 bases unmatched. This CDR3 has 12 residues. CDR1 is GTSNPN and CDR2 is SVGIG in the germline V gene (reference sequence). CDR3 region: CAWRQGHTEAFF. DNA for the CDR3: TGTGCCTGGCGACAGGGCCACACTGAAGCTTTCTTT. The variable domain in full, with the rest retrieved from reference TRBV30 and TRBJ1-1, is SQTIHQWPATLVQPVGSPLSLECTVEGTSNPNLYWYRQAAGRGLQLLFYSVGIGQISSEVPQNLSASRPQDRQFILSSKKLLLSDSGFYLCAWRQGHTEAFFGQGTRLTVV.

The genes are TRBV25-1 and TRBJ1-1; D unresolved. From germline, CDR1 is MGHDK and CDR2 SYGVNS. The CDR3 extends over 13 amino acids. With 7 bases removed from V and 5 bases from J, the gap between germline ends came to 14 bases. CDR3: CASIEGPPTEAFF. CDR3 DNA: TGTGCCAGCATTGAGGGCCCACCGACTGAAGCTTTCTTT.